The clone carrying this T cell receptor (beta chain) was seen more than once but under ten times. What it recognizes is unknown. Germline V CDR1 and CDR2: SGHKS, YYEKEE (reference sequence). Unmatched junction bases numbered 1, after V lost 3 bases and J lost 6 bases. CDR3 length: 12 amino acids. This sample was taken from a study of radiation and T cells in renal cell carcinoma. Study-wide findings and caveats: Baseline intratumoral clonotype presence is unknown without pretreatment biopsies.

Sequencing was performed with immunoSEQ multiplex PCR; in TCRdb, only in-frame clones are kept and a portion is missing. Found here are about 130,000 clones, more than 80% of them singletons; the top ten hold 1.9%. Noted time point: blood 2 weeks post-SBRT. Treatment given: 15 Gy SBRT to primary tumor, nephrectomy 4 weeks later. Clear cell pathology was present in this patient's renal cell carcinoma. The rearrangement links TRBV5-5 to TRBJ2-7; 9 nucleotides match TRBD1. The source is a woman aged 55-69 years with renal cell carcinoma. This specimen was blood, taken from a patient whose treatment included radiotherapy and nephrectomy. In DNA, the CDR3 is TGTGCCAGCAGCTCGGGACAGGGCGAGCAGTACTTC. The encoded protein is CASSSGQGEQYF. The whole variable domain, remainder taken from reference TRBV5-5 and TRBJ2-7, is DAGVTQSPTHLIKTRGQQVTLRCSPISGHKSVSWYQQVLGQGPQFIFQYYEKEERGRGNFPDRFSARQFPNYSSELNVNALLLGDSALYLCASSSGQGEQYFGPGTRLTVT.